These T cell receptor beta chains were read from a single sample in a study of blood T cell repertoires in COVID-19. TCRdb keeps only in-frame clones here, not all; method: immunoSEQ multiplex PCR. This table holds about 89,000 clones, more than 70% found once. Source material: peripheral blood. These receptors were obtained from a man in his 60s with acute or convalescent COVID-19. The CDR3 runs from the conserved cysteine through the conserved F or W.

V gene	CDR3 protein
TRBV19	CASSSRGGQSNQPQHF
TRBV6-7	CASSYVGGRNEQYF
TRBV7-7	CASTPGQGAYETQYF
TRBV11-1	CASSWSSGSGNEQFF
TRBV3-1/TRBV3-2	CASSRTVGGELFF
TRBV6-5	CASRWDRGSNEQFF
TRBV11-2	CASSMTGGISHYGYTF
TRBV27	CASSSTGGSYNEQFF
TRBV7-3	CASSRTPGPAHTF
TRBV9	CASSVVGGGTQYF
TRBV5-5	CASSRQGQGNYGYTF
TRBV5-1	CASSTEWKYGYTF
TRBV3-1/TRBV3-2	CASSQDWAMRANYGYTF
TRBV5-1	CASSLTSGNFNEQYF
TRBV6-2/TRBV6-3	CASSFHGGHGELFF
TRBV11-3	CASSPRGGGAINEQFF
TRBV24-1	CATSDPAAGTGSHEQFF
TRBV5-4	CASRLGTGDNTEAFF
TRBV3-1/TRBV3-2	CASSQDLTALWGNQPQHF
TRBV29-1	CSDSLTDTQYF
TRBV7-9	CASSPSGNTGELFF
TRBV9	CASSVMGTDRWKSGYTF
TRBV3-1/TRBV3-2	CASSQARGLYEQYF
TRBV27	CASSLDRVSDTQYF
TRBV6-4	CASSPRGGAYQPQHF
TRBV13	CASSSGVEEKLFF
TRBV29-1	CSVGQAVGEKLFF
TRBV14	CASSQEVSQNYGYTF
TRBV5-1	CASSPEGQGIREQYF
TRBV27	CASSLREGAGNTIYF
TRBV5-1	CASRTGSVADTQYF
TRBV27	CASSYGPLKDEQYF
TRBV9	CASSVDSLYNEQFF
TRBV5-1	CASSLGFGSAGLTEAFF
TRBV7-9	CASSRQGTEAFF
TRBV5-1	CASSLVGRDRFSYEQYF
TRBV10-3	CAIRSGTGGFEQYF
TRBV5-1	CASSLGGATNEKLFF
TRBV7-3	CASSPLAGVDNEQFF
TRBV18	CASAAGTVNTGELFF
TRBV5-1	CASSQQGASNEQYF